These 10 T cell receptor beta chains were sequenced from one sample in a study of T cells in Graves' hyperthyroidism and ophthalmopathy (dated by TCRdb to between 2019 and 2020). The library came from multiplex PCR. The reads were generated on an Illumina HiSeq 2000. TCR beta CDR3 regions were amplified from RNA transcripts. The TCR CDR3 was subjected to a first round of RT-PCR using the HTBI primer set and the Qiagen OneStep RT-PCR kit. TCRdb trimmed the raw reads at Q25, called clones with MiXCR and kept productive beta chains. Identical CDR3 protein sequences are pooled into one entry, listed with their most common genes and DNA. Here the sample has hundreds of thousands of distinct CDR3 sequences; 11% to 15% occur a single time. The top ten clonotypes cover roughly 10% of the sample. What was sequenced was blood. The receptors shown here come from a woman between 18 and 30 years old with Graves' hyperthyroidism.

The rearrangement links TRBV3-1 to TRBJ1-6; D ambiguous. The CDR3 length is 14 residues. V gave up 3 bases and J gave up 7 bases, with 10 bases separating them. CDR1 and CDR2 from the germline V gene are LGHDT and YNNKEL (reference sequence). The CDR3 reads CASSQSYYNSPLHF. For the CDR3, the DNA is TGTGCCAGCAGCCAGTCCTATTACAATTCACCCCTCCACTTT.

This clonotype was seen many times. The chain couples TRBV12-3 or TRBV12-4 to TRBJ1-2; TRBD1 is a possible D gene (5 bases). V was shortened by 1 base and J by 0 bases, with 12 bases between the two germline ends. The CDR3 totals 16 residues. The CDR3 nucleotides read TGTGCCAGCAGTTTAGGGGGCAGCCTCGCTAACTATGGCTACACCTTC. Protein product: CASSLGGSLANYGYTF.

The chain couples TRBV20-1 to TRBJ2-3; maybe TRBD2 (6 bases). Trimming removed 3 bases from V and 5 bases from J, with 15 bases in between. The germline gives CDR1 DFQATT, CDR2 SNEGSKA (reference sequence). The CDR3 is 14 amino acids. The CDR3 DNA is TGCAGTGCTAGCCTTCCGGGAGCGGGAGATACGCAGTATTTT. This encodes CSASLPGAGDTQYF.

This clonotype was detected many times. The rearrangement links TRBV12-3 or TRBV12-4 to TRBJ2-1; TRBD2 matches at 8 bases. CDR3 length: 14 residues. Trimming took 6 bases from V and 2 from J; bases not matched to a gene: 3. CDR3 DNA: TGTGCCAGCAGGCGGGAGGCTCCCTACAATGAGCAGTTCTTC. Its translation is CASRREAPYNEQFF.

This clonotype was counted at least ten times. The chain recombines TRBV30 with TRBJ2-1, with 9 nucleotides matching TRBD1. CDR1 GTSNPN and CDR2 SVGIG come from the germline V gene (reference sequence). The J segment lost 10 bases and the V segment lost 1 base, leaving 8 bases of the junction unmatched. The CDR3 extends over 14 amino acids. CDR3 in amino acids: CAWSAGQGMREQFF. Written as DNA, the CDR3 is TGTGCCTGGAGTGCAGGACAGGGGATGAGGGAGCAGTTCTTC. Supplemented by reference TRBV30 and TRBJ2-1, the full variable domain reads SQTIHQWPATLVQPVGSPLSLECTVEGTSNPNLYWYRQAAGRGLQLLFYSVGIGQISSEVPQNLSASRPQDRQFILSSKKLLLSDSGFYLCAWSAGQGMREQFFGPGTRLTVL.

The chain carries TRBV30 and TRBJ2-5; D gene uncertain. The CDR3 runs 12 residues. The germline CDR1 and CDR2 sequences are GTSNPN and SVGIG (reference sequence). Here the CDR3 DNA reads TGTGCTACCTCGGTGGGGCAAGAGACCCAGTACTTC. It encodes CATSVGQETQYF.

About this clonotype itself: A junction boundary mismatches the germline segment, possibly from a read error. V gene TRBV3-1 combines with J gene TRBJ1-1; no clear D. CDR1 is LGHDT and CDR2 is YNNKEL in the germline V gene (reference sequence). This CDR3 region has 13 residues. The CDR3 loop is CASNQAVWAEAFF. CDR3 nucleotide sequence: TGTGCCAGCAACCAAGCTGTGTGGGCTGAAGCTTTCTTT.

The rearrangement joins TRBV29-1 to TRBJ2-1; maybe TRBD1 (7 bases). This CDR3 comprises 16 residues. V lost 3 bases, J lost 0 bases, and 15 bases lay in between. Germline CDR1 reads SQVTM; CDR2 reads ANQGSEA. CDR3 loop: CSVDGGGPSSYNEQFF. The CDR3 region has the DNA TGCAGCGTTGATGGAGGGGGCCCGAGCTCCTACAATGAGCAGTTCTTC.

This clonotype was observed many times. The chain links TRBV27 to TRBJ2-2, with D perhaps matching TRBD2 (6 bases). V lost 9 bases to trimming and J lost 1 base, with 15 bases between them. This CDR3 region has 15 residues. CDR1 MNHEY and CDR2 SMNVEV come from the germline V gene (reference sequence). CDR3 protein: CASAPLARNTGELFF. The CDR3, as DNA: TGTGCCAGTGCCCCGCTAGCGCGGAACACCGGGGAGCTGTTTTTT.

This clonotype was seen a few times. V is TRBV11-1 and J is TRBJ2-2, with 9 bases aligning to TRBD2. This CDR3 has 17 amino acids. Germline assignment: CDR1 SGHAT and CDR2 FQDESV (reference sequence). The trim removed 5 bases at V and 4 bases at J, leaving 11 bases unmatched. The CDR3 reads CASSLGAIAGVTGELFF. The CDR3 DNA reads TGTGCCAGCAGCCTAGGCGCGATAGCGGGAGTCACCGGGGAGCTGTTTTTT.